Here is one TCR beta chain with its context. Its matching antigen is unknown. This record comes from a study of cytomegalovirus exposure and HLA in healthy donors. Study-wide results and caveats: Immune exposure data for these donors was limited to CMV serostatus. Accurate prediction of most subjects' HLA-A and HLA-B alleles from TCR beta sequences was reported. Data from an earlier analysis indicated that most TCR beta V segments were productive either about 90% or about 30% of the time.

It was with 60 Vbeta and 13 Jbeta primers that the PCR ran. Sequenced by immunoSEQ multiplex PCR; TCRdb stores in-frame clones only, minus some. The repertoire holds 150,000 or so clones, with about 70% as singletons. Unmatched junction bases numbered 19, after V lost 1 base and J lost 4 bases. Germline V CDR1 and CDR2: MGHRA, YSYEKL. The CDR3 has 22 residues. The gene calls are TRBV4-1 and TRBJ2-4; 13 nucleotides agree with TRBD2. The TCR comes from a man younger than 45 in good health and CMV-seropositive. Source material: PBMCs. CDR3 nucleotide sequence: TGCGCCAGCAGCCAAGGGAGACTAGCGGGAGGCCCGTGGGAGTCGCCGAAAAACATTCAGTACTTC. The encoded protein is CASSQGRLAGGPWESPKNIQYF.